Described below is a single TCR beta chain sequence and its context. The antigen is unknown. The CDR3 is 15 amino acids. Germline V gene lookup returns CDR1 KGHDR and CDR2 SFDVKD. The V end lost 4 bases, the J end lost 0 bases, and 11 bases lay between the germline ends. The data derive from a study of T cell responses to AZD1222 COVID-19 vaccine. Findings and caveats of the study: Increased Spike-specific TCR breadth and depth were observed after two AZD1222 doses.

Sequencing was performed with immunoSEQ multiplex PCR; in TCRdb, only in-frame clones are kept and a portion is missing. The sample lists 170,000 or so clones; about nine tenths were seen once. This clonotype was obtained from an adult in good health. V usage is TRBV24-1 and J usage is TRBJ2-5, with a possible D match to TRBD1 (5 bases). The sample here was peripheral blood, taken on day 0 of AZD1222 vaccination. CDR3 region: CATSDLTEYQETQYF. CDR3 nucleotide sequence: TGTGCCACCAGTGACTTGACAGAGTACCAAGAGACCCAGTACTTC.